The rows below give T cell receptor beta chains drawn from one sample of a study of T cells in Graves' hyperthyroidism and ophthalmopathy. Using its own MiXCR run on the multiplex PCR reads, TCRdb lists one record per CDR3 protein. This table has a few hundred thousand distinct CDR3 sequences, around 13% appearing once. What was sequenced was blood. The receptors here all came from a woman aged 30 to 39 with Graves' ophthalmopathy. CDR3s include the opening cysteine and the closing phenylalanine or tryptophan. The order of the fields is V gene, clone size, J gene, D gene, CDR3 DNA, CDR3 protein. The D gene is left open where the match is weak. A row's size may be missing; if present it is once, few, many or a size class.

>TRBV12-5|-|TRBJ2-1|-
TGTGCTAGTGGTGGGGAAACAGGGAGCTCCTACAATGAGCAGTTCTTC
CASGGETGSSYNEQFF
>TRBV4-1|-|TRBJ2-5|-
TGCGCCAGCAGCCAAGGAATGCCAGAGACCCAGTACTTC
CASSQGMPETQYF
>TRBV18|many|TRBJ1-2|-
TGTGCCAGCTCACCGTCCGGGCCTCTCTATGGCTACACCTTC
CASSPSGPLYGYTF
>TRBV7-8|many|TRBJ2-1|TRBD2
TGTGCCAGCAGCTTAGATAAGCGGGGGATCTTCTCCTACAATGAGCAGTTCTTC
CASSLDKRGIFSYNEQFF
>TRBV7-9|many|TRBJ2-7|-
TGTGCCAGCAGCTACACAGCTTCCTACGAGCAGTACTTC
CASSYTASYEQYF
>TRBV28|many|TRBJ2-6|-
TGTGCCAGCTATGGTATTGGAGACCCTGGGGCCAACGTCCTGACTTTC
CASYGIGDPGANVLTF
>TRBV11-2|many|TRBJ2-3|-
TGTGCCAGCATCCCACGAGGCGGGGGCCCAGATACGCAGTATTTT
CASIPRGGGPDTQYF
>TRBV20-1|many|TRBJ2-5|TRBD2
TGCAGTGCCGGTGGACTAGCGGGGTTTATTGTTGACCAAGAGACCCAGTACTTC
CSAGGLAGFIVDQETQYF
>TRBV6-1|-|TRBJ1-2|-
TGTGCCAGCACCTACAGGGCTGGTAACTATGGCTACACCTTC
CASTYRAGNYGYTF
>TRBV28|many|TRBJ2-2|-
TGTGCCAGCAGTTGGCCAGGAACGAACACCGGGGAGCTGTTTTTT
CASSWPGTNTGELFF
>TRBV6-1|few|TRBJ2-1|-
TGTGCCAGCAGTGAAGCGCTTCTCCAGTCTAAGTTCTTC
CASSEALLQSKFF
>TRBV27|many|TRBJ2-1|TRBD2
TGTGCCAGCAGTTCCCCCTCAGCGGGGGGCTCCTACAATGAGCAGTTCTTC
CASSSPSAGGSYNEQFF
>TRBV15|-|TRBJ2-5|TRBD1
TGTGCCACCAGCAGGGAGACAGGGACGACAGAGACCCAGTACTTC
CATSRETGTTETQYF
>TRBV2|many|TRBJ1-1|TRBD1
TGTGCCACTCAAACAGGGGGCACTGAAGCTTTCTTT
CATQTGGTEAFF
>TRBV11-2|many|TRBJ2-7|-
TGTGCCAGCAGAGGACTGTTATACGAGCAGTACTTC
CASRGLLYEQYF
>TRBV11-3|-|TRBJ2-1|TRBD2
TGTGCCAGCAGCCCGCTGACTAGCGGGGACTACAATGAGCAGTTCTTC
CASSPLTSGDYNEQFF
>TRBV28|many|TRBJ2-5|-
TGTGCCAGCAACCTCAGAGGAGAGACCCAGTACTTC
CASNLRGETQYF
>TRBV19|few|TRBJ1-6|-
TGTGCCAGTAGTATAACCGGGGAAGGGAATTCACCCCTCCACTTT
CASSITGEGNSPLHF
>TRBV28|-|TRBJ2-5|-
TGTGCCAGCACTAAGGGGGGGGGATACTACCAAGAGACCCAGTACTTC
CASTKGGGYYQETQYF
>TRBV4-1|-|TRBJ1-4|-
TGCGCCAGCAGCCGAGCAGGGTCGGATGAAAAACTGTTTTTT
CASSRAGSDEKLFF
>TRBV6-1|many|TRBJ1-1|-
TGTGCCAGCAGTGAAAGGGACACTGAAGCTTTCTTT
CASSERDTEAFF
>TRBV30|many|TRBJ2-5|-
TGTGCCTGGAGTGATCGGCCCATACCGGGGGAGACCCAGTACTTC
CAWSDRPIPGETQYF
>TRBV28|-|TRBJ2-1|TRBD2
TGTGCCAGCAGTTCTACCCGACTAGCGGGGGGGTGGAATGAGCAGTTCTTC
CASSSTRLAGGWNEQFF
>TRBV6-1|-|TRBJ1-2|-
TGTGCCAGCAGTCCTAGGACACCTGATAACTATGGCTACACCTTC
CASSPRTPDNYGYTF
>TRBV6-4|-|TRBJ2-2|-
TGTGCCAGCAGTACTCTTCCGGAGAACGGGGAGCTGTTTTTT
CASSTLPENGELFF
>TRBV7-9|many|TRBJ2-3|-
TGTGCCAGCAGCCCTCTGGCTGATTACACAGATACGCAGTATTTT
CASSPLADYTDTQYF
>TRBV28|many|TRBJ2-2|-
TGTGCCAGCAGACCCACAGGGTGGAACACCGGGGAGCTGTTTTTT
CASRPTGWNTGELFF
>TRBV7-8|many|TRBJ1-4|-
TGTGCCAGCAGCTCTCGACGGGGCACTAATGAAAAACTGTTTTTT
CASSSRRGTNEKLFF
>TRBV29-1|many|TRBJ2-1|-
TGCAGCGTTGGACAACCTTACAATGAGCAGTTCTTC
CSVGQPYNEQFF